These 21 T cell receptor beta chains originate from one sample sequenced in a study of blood T cell repertoires in COVID-19 (dated by TCRdb to 2020 to 2022). Library preparation was by the immunoSEQ multiplex PCR assay. TCRdb's version of the immuneACCESS table is confined to in-frame rearrangements and falls short of the full clone set. An unresolved V gene accounts for under half of the shortfall where checked; the remainder is of unknown origin. This sample gives 250,000 to 350,000 clones in total; around 81% of them show up just once. The ten largest clones represent approximately 15% of the sample. Sample: peripheral blood. The receptors were sampled from a person between 65 and 79 years old with COVID-19, enrolled during active disease.

V and J are TRBV12-3 or TRBV12-4 and TRBJ1-2; D is possibly TRBD1 (6 bases). CDR3 size: 13 residues. V was clipped by 6 bases and J by 2 bases, with 10 bases between them. As DNA, the CDR3 is TGTGCCAGCAGCAATGGACAGAACTATGGCTACACCTTC. Translated: CASSNGQNYGYTF.

V and J are TRBV27 and TRBJ1-4, with 7 bases identical to TRBD1. Germline V gene lookup returns CDR1 MNHEY and CDR2 SMNVEV (reference sequence). Trimming cost V 5 bases and J 5 bases; bases outside gene matches: 8. The CDR3 sequence is 15 residues long. The CDR3 nucleotides are TGTGCCAGCAGTCTACGGACAGGAAAGAATGAAAAACTGTTTTTT. This gives the protein CASSLRTGKNEKLFF.

V and J are TRBV19 and TRBJ2-1; 8 nucleotides line up with TRBD2. Germline CDR1 reads LNHDA; CDR2 reads SQIVND (reference sequence). Trimming at V came to 5 bases and at J to 9 bases, leaving 15 bases not matched to a gene. The CDR3 sequence is 16 residues long. The CDR3 bases are TGTGCCAGTAGTTCTCAAGCGCGCCGGGGGGGCACTGAGCAGTTCTTC. Its protein product is CASSSQARRGGTEQFF.

J is TRBJ2-7 and V is TRBV6-2 or TRBV6-3; 14 bases match TRBD2. With 5 bases clipped from V and 5 bases from J, the junction kept 5 bases outside the gene matches. Germline V CDR1 and CDR2: MNHEY, SVGEGT. The CDR3 sequence is 15 residues long. DNA of the CDR3: TGTGCCAGCAGTGGGGGACTAGCGGGGGCGCACGAGCAGTACTTC. Residues: CASSGGLAGAHEQYF.

Only one count was recorded for this clone. The chain uses TRBV20-1 and TRBJ2-3, with unresolved D. Germline lookup yields CDR1 DFQATT and CDR2 SNEGSKA (reference sequence). V was clipped by 4 bases and J by 4 bases, with 9 bases between them. CDR3 length: 12 amino acids. CDR3 residues: CSAIEAADTQYF. CDR3 in DNA: TGCAGTGCTATTGAGGCGGCAGATACGCAGTATTTT.

V usage is TRBV7-2 and J usage is TRBJ1-4; D remains unclear. V dropped 2 bases and J dropped 10 bases, with 26 bases sitting between them. The germline CDR1 and CDR2 sequences are SGHTA and FQGNSA. The CDR3 consists of 18 residues. The CDR3 DNA sequence: TGTGCCAGCAGCTTACTAAACCCGACGGGTCATTCAGGAGGAAAACTGTTTTTT. This codes for CASSLLNPTGHSGGKLFF.

The V and J genes are TRBV5-6 and TRBJ2-7; the D is unclear. Trimming cost V 2 bases and J 0 bases, with 12 bases left between them. The CDR3 extends over 15 amino acids. From germline, CDR1 is SGHDT and CDR2 YYEEEE. CDR3 protein: CASSFLDIPSYEQYF. Written as DNA, the CDR3 is TGTGCCAGCAGCTTCCTTGACATCCCCTCCTACGAGCAGTACTTC.

This chain uses TRBV28 with TRBJ1-1, with 7 positions matching TRBD1. In germline, CDR1 is MDHEN, CDR2 SYDVKM. CDR3 length: 13 amino acids. Trimming took 5 bases from V and 7 from J; bases not matched to a gene: 7. In nucleotides, the CDR3 is TGTGCCAGCAGTGCTCCATACAGGGGTGAAGCTTTCTTT. It specifies CASSAPYRGEAFF.

CDR3 nucleotides: TGTGCCAGTGGAGAAGACGGCTATGGCTACACCTTC. Its translation: CASGEDGYGYTF. V and J are TRBV19 and TRBJ1-2; D gene unclear. The germline V gene encodes CDR1 LNHDA and CDR2 SQIVND (reference sequence). V shed 8 bases and J shed 4 bases, with 11 bases lying between them. The CDR3 covers 12 residues.

The V and J genes are TRBV27 and TRBJ1-1, with D hard to call. Trimming shortened V by 0 bases and J by 2 bases, and 10 bases separated the two germline ends. There are 15 residues in the CDR3. CDR1 MNHEY and CDR2 SMNVEV come from the germline V gene (reference sequence). The CDR3 DNA reads as TGTGCCAGCAGTTTATCCGGGTACGGTAACACTGAAGCTTTCTTT. This encodes CASSLSGYGNTEAFF.

Of note for this clone: Germline is not matched at one junction end, which may reflect a read error. This rearrangement joins TRBV12-3 or TRBV12-4 to TRBJ2-7, with D perhaps TRBD2 (6 bases). This CDR3 has 12 residues. Written as DNA, the CDR3 is TGTGCCAGCAGTTCCGGAGGGCGGGCGGGGAACTTC. This sequence encodes CASSSGGRAGNF.

The rearrangement joins TRBV20-1 to TRBJ1-2; D may be TRBD1 (5 bases). CDR3 length equals 11 residues. V lost 7 bases and J lost 5, with 11 bases in between. Germline-derived CDR1 and CDR2 are DFQATT and SNEGSKA (reference sequence). In nucleotides, the CDR3 is TGCAGTGACCCCACAGGTTATGGCTACACCTTC. It yields the protein CSDPTGYGYTF.

DNA of the CDR3: TGTGCCAGCAGCCGAGGAGGAGTCACTAACACTGAAGCTTTCTTT. It translates to CASSRGGVTNTEAFF. The genes are TRBV4-2 and TRBJ1-1; D gene ambiguous. Germline values: CDR1 LGHNA, CDR2 YNFKEQ. The V end was cut by 4 bases, the J end by 2 bases, with 14 bases between. This CDR3 spans 15 amino acids.

The chain recombines TRBV2 with TRBJ2-2; TRBD2 matches at 14 bases. Germline V gene lookup returns CDR1 SNHLY and CDR2 FYNNEI. This CDR3 comprises 15 residues. V gave up 6 bases and J gave up 6 bases; unmatched junction bases: 3. CDR3 nucleotide sequence: TGTGCCAGCAGGGGGACTAGCGGGAGCTCCGGGGAGCTGTTTTTT. It translates to CASRGTSGSSGELFF.

This clone appeared many times. This chain uses TRBV6-6 with TRBJ1-5; 8 bases are shared with TRBD1. This CDR3 has 14 residues. Germline CDR1 is MNHNY and CDR2 is SVGAGI (reference sequence). Unmatched junction bases numbered 6, after V lost 6 bases and J lost 5 bases. CDR3 in DNA: TGTGCCAGCAGAGGACAGACAGGGGATCAGCCCCAGCATTTT. It is translated as CASRGQTGDQPQHF.

The V gene is TRBV18, the J gene TRBJ2-2; no clear D gene. The V end was cut by 3 bases, the J end by 4 bases, with 12 bases between. The CDR3 contains 15 residues. Germline CDR1 KGHSH, CDR2 LQKENI. The CDR3 DNA reads as TGTGCCAGCTCACCTCGAGAAAGGAGCACCGGGGAGCTGTTTTTT. It translates to CASSPRERSTGELFF.

This clone was seen a few times. The rearrangement joins TRBV19 to TRBJ1-5, with TRBD1 identical over 10 bases. The CDR3 loop spans 18 amino acids. J gave up 2 bases and V 7 bases, and 14 bases lay outside the gene matches. CDR1 LNHDA and CDR2 SQIVND come from the germline V gene (reference sequence). CDR3 protein: CASTPRGTGAIGNQPQHF. CDR3 bases: TGTGCCAGTACCCCCAGAGGGACAGGGGCAATCGGCAATCAGCCCCAGCATTTT.

This clone has a handful of counts. This rearrangement joins TRBV2 to TRBJ1-6; TRBD1 matches 7 bases. Germline lookup yields CDR1 SNHLY and CDR2 FYNNEI. With 3 bases clipped from V and 4 bases from J, the junction kept 6 bases outside the gene matches. The CDR3 has 16 amino acids. The CDR3 DNA follows: TGTGCCAGCAGTGATAATACAGGGGCGTATAATTCACCCCTCCACTTT. This gives the protein CASSDNTGAYNSPLHF.

The V call is TRBV24-1, the J call TRBJ2-1; 7 nucleotides agree with TRBD2. CDR1 is KGHDR and CDR2 is SFDVKD in the germline V gene. There are 13 residues in the CDR3. The V gene end was trimmed by 5 bases and the J gene end by 9 bases; junction bases not matched to a gene: 6. The CDR3 loop is CATSGTRLSEQFF. CDR3 nucleotides: TGTGCCACCAGTGGGACTAGGCTGAGTGAGCAGTTCTTC.

V gene TRBV28 combines with J gene TRBJ1-6; the match to TRBD1 covers 8 bases. The CDR3 contains 17 residues. The germline V gene encodes CDR1 MDHEN and CDR2 SYDVKM. The V gene end was trimmed by 8 bases and the J gene end by 0 bases; junction bases not matched to a gene: 9. The CDR3 nucleotides read TGTGCCAGCTCTACCGACAGGGGCGGCTCCTATAATTCACCCCTCCACTTT. Its protein product is CASSTDRGGSYNSPLHF.

A few counts support this clone. CDR3 amino acids: CASSEDRGQPNSPLHF. The CDR3 nucleotides are TGTGCCAGCAGTGAAGATAGGGGACAGCCTAATTCACCCCTCCACTTT. This chain connects TRBV6-1 to TRBJ1-6; the match to TRBD1 covers 7 bases. Losses at the gene ends were 1 base for V and 6 bases for J; bases not matched to a gene: 6. The germline gives CDR1 MNHNS, CDR2 SASEGT. The CDR3 is 16 amino acids.